A single sample is the source of the 31 T cell receptor beta chains below, sequenced in a study of shared clonotypes between healthy human individuals. TCRdb keeps only in-frame clones here, not all; method: immunoSEQ multiplex PCR. The table shows some 2.1 million clones, with 93% occurring only once. Naive CD8 populations comprised CD45RO-negative cells positively selected for CCR7, excluding terminally differentiated effector memory CD45RA+ cells. Sequencing input: naive CD8+ T cells from PBMCs. Receptors originate from a man younger than 35 in good health. Some clones in this sample may be carry-over from other donors' samples.

The rearrangement joins TRBV6-1 to TRBJ1-1; no definite D call. Germline-derived CDR1 and CDR2 are MNHNS and SASEGT. The CDR3 length is 14 residues. Deletions cut 2 bases from V and 5 bases from J, with 12 bases between. For the CDR3, the DNA is TGTGCCAGCAGTGAATGGGAGGGTGTGACTGAAGCTTTCTTT. Amino acid sequence: CASSEWEGVTEAFF.

Details on this clone: The sample contains more than one DNA sequence encoding this CDR3. The rearrangement joins TRBV27 to TRBJ1-5; D gene ambiguous. The CDR3 runs to 14 residues. V dropped 6 bases and J dropped 0 bases, with 9 bases sitting between them. The germline gives CDR1 MNHEY, CDR2 SMNVEV (reference sequence). CDR3 DNA: TGTGCCAGCAGCCCGAACTATAGCAATCAGCCCCAGCATTTT. Translating gives CASSPNYSNQPQHF.

The J gene is TRBJ2-3, the V gene TRBV9; tentatively, D is TRBD2 (6 bases). This CDR3 is built from 15 residues. From germline, CDR1 is SGDLS and CDR2 YYNGEE. V was clipped by 4 bases and J by 1 base, with 13 bases between them. CDR3 nucleotide sequence: TGTGCCAGCAGCTCGCCGCGGAGGGGCACAGATACGCAGTATTTT. Its translation is CASSSPRRGTDTQYF.

V usage is TRBV19 and J usage is TRBJ2-1; D might be TRBD2 (6 bases). In germline, CDR1 is LNHDA, CDR2 SQIVND (reference sequence). V was clipped by 3 bases and J by 10 bases, with 19 bases between them. The CDR3 runs to 15 residues. CDR3 in amino acids: CASSISGPTSGEQFF. The CDR3 DNA sequence: TGTGCCAGTAGTATCAGTGGCCCGACTAGTGGGGAGCAGTTCTTC.

The chain combines TRBV7-9 with TRBJ2-3; D perhaps matches TRBD2 (6 bases). CDR1 and CDR2 (germline): SEHNR, FQNEAQ (reference sequence). V lost 3 bases, J lost 11 bases, and 15 bases lay in between. The CDR3 totals 13 residues. CDR3 loop: CASSFNGPGEQYF. The CDR3, as DNA: TGTGCCAGCAGCTTTAATGGACCGGGGGAGCAGTATTTT.

The chain couples TRBV9 to TRBJ2-7, with 10 bases identical to TRBD1. The J segment lost 5 bases and the V segment lost 6 bases, leaving 8 bases of the junction unmatched. CDR3 size: 14 residues. Per the germline V gene, CDR1 is SGDLS and CDR2 is YYNGEE. This CDR3 is CASTPGQGTHEQYF. CDR3 DNA sequence: TGTGCCAGCACGCCGGGACAGGGGACCCACGAGCAGTACTTC.

This chain uses TRBV10-3 with TRBJ2-3; 10 bases match TRBD2. The CDR3 covers 16 residues. Germline V gene lookup returns CDR1 ENHRY and CDR2 SYGVKD. Germline trimming cut 4 bases from V and 0 bases from J; bases unmatched to any gene: 4. The CDR3 DNA follows: TGTGCCATCAGTGGGTTGACTAGCGGGAGCACAGATACGCAGTATTTT. Translated, it gives CAISGLTSGSTDTQYF.

The genes are TRBV6-6 and TRBJ2-7; D unresolved. The CDR3 covers 12 residues. Germline V gene data show CDR1 as MNHNY and CDR2 as SVGAGI (reference sequence). The V and J ends lost 6 bases and 7 bases respectively, with 13 bases between them. The CDR3 loop reads CASSDGVVEQYF. DNA for the CDR3: TGTGCCAGCAGCGACGGAGTGGTGGAGCAGTACTTC.

The chain has TRBV5-6 and TRBJ2-4; the D is unclear. The ends were cut back, 2 bases at V and 6 bases at J, with 9 bases in the middle. Germline V gives CDR1 SGHDT, CDR2 YYEEEE. This CDR3 comprises 13 residues. The CDR3 DNA reads as TGTGCCAGCAGCTTAGGCAGCCTAAACATTCAGTACTTC. Translated: CASSLGSLNIQYF.

The CDR3, as DNA: TGTGCCAGCAGTTACAGGGATGGCTACACCTTC. Protein product: CASSYRDGYTF. The V gene is TRBV28, the J gene TRBJ1-2, with TRBD1 as a possible D gene (6 bases). V shed 4 bases and J shed 6 bases, with 6 bases lying between them. The CDR3 has 11 amino acids. Germline assignment: CDR1 MDHEN and CDR2 SYDVKM.

In its sample, this clone was seen a few times. The gene calls are TRBV9 and TRBJ1-1; D possibly corresponds to TRBD1 (6 bases). Looked up from germline, CDR1 is SGDLS and CDR2 is YYNGEE. This CDR3 region has 13 residues. V gave up 3 bases and J gave up 5 bases, with 11 bases separating them. The CDR3 DNA is TGTGCCAGCAGCGGAGGGGGTCGGACTGAAGCTTTCTTT. This translates into CASSGGGRTEAFF.

The CDR3 loop reads CASTYRGAGELFF. The CDR3 bases are TGTGCCAGTACCTACCGAGGGGCCGGGGAGCTGTTTTTT. The chain employs TRBV19 and TRBJ2-2, with D perhaps matching TRBD1 or TRBD2 (5 bases each). The CDR3 is 13 residues long. Per germline, CDR1 LNHDA and CDR2 SQIVND (reference sequence). Trimming stripped 7 bases from V and 6 bases from J, with 12 bases between.

The CDR3: CASSEAPDRGRLYGYTF. The CDR3 bases are TGTGCCAGCAGCGAGGCTCCGGACAGGGGACGTCTCTATGGCTACACCTTC. This rearrangement joins TRBV9 to TRBJ1-2; 9 bases are shared with TRBD1. The CDR3 has 17 residues. The V segment lost 3 bases and the J segment 4 bases; nucleotides outside the gene matches: 13. Germline CDR1 reads SGDLS; CDR2 reads YYNGEE.

The chain uses TRBV13 and TRBJ2-2; D is perhaps TRBD2 (6 bases). The CDR3 is 13 amino acids. Trimming took 5 bases from V and 10 from J, leaving 14 bases between them. CDR1 is PRHDT and CDR2 is FYEKMQ in the germline V gene (reference sequence). Here the CDR3 reads CASSAAGLQELFF. The CDR3 region has the DNA TGTGCCAGCAGCGCCGCGGGGTTGCAGGAGCTGTTTTTT. Full variable domain (rest looked up from reference TRBV13 and TRBJ2-2): AAGVIQSPRHLIKEKRETATLKCYPIPRHDTVYWYQQGPGQDPQFLISFYEKMQSDKGSIPDRFSAQQFSDYHSELNMSSLELGDSALYFCASSAAGLQELFFGEGSRLTVL.

The chain recombines TRBV11-2 with TRBJ1-4, with D unresolved. Trimming pared 3 bases from V and 5 bases from J, leaving 10 bases between. Per the germline V gene, CDR1 is SGHAT and CDR2 is FQNNGV. The length of the CDR3 is 14 residues. This CDR3 reads CASSFTVPNEKLFF. CDR3 nucleotide sequence: TGTGCCAGCAGCTTTACCGTGCCCAATGAAAAACTGTTTTTT.

The chain is built from TRBV2 and TRBJ2-7; D uncertain. Germline-derived CDR1 and CDR2 are SNHLY and FYNNEI. This CDR3 contains 13 residues. V was shortened by 1 base and J by 3 bases, with 7 bases between the two germline ends. The CDR3 nucleotides are TGTGCCAGCAGTGAAGGGACCCACTACGAGCAGTACTTC. Amino acids: CASSEGTHYEQYF.

The chain uses TRBV6-4 and TRBJ2-2; 8 positions agree with TRBD2. V shed 3 bases, J shed 2 bases, and the junction held 17 bases outside the gene matches. Germline values: CDR1 MRHNA, CDR2 SNTAGT. The CDR3 runs to 20 residues. The CDR3 DNA sequence: TGTGCCAGCAGTGATCGGTTTTTAGGTAGCGGGAATGATAACACCGGGGAGCTGTTTTTT. This codes for CASSDRFLGSGNDNTGELFF.

The rearrangement joins TRBV29-1 to TRBJ2-7; 7 nucleotides line up with TRBD2. V shed 1 base, J shed 7 bases, and the junction held 16 bases outside the gene matches. Germline V gene data show CDR1 as SQVTM and CDR2 as ANQGSEA. This CDR3 has 16 residues. CDR3 coding DNA: TGCAGCGTTGAAGGGCAGGAAAGGACTAGGGCTCGAGAGCAGTACTTC. This encodes CSVEGQERTRAREQYF.

The rearrangement links TRBV7-6 to TRBJ2-1, with D perhaps being TRBD1 or TRBD2 (5 bases each). There are 15 residues in the CDR3. Trimming pared 3 bases from V and 6 bases from J, leaving 15 bases between. CDR1 is SGHVS, CDR2 FNYEAQ, per germline. As DNA, the CDR3 is TGTGCCAGCAGCTTCGGGCGCGATGGGGGCAATGAGCAGTTCTTC. Its translation is CASSFGRDGGNEQFF.

The chain uses TRBV11-2 and TRBJ2-5, with a tentative D call TRBD2 (5 bases). This CDR3 spans 15 amino acids. The V end was cut by 1 base, the J end by 5 bases, with 14 bases between. Per germline, CDR1 SGHAT and CDR2 FQNNGV. In DNA, the CDR3 is TGTGCCAGCAGCTTAGTTGCTACTAGGAGGGAGACCCAGTACTTC. Amino acids: CASSLVATRRETQYF.

V and J are TRBV19 and TRBJ2-7; D not certain. V was shortened by 4 bases and J by 0 bases, with 7 bases between the two germline ends. This CDR3 comprises 13 residues. In germline, CDR1 is LNHDA, CDR2 SQIVND (reference sequence). The CDR3 here is CASSRVPSYEQYF. The CDR3 coding sequence is TGTGCCAGTAGTAGAGTTCCCTCCTACGAGCAGTACTTC.

The CDR3 region is CASSPQPPYEQYF. The CDR3 nucleotides read TGTGCCAGCAGTCCACAGCCCCCCTACGAGCAGTACTTC. The V call is TRBV28, the J call TRBJ2-7; D is ambiguous. The CDR3 contains 13 residues. V lost 5 bases and J lost 2, with 10 bases in between. Germline CDR1 and CDR2: MDHEN and SYDVKM.

The V gene is TRBV18, the J gene TRBJ1-3, with TRBD1 as a possible D gene (6 bases). The germline V gene encodes CDR1 KGHSH and CDR2 LQKENI. Trimming shortened V by 7 bases and J by 8 bases, and 24 bases separated the two germline ends. CDR3 length: 16 residues. CDR3 sequence reads: CASYPGGLPRGDTIYF. The CDR3 DNA is TGTGCCAGCTACCCGGGGGGGCTCCCCCGTGGGGACACCATATATTTT.

The chain employs TRBV7-8 and TRBJ2-1; D call uncertain. CDR3 size: 15 residues. Trimming cost V 2 bases and J 5 bases, with 13 bases left between them. The germline CDR1 and CDR2 sequences are SGHVS and FQNEAQ. CDR3: CASSLWRTRDNEQFF. The DNA of the CDR3 is TGTGCCAGCAGCTTATGGAGAACTCGGGACAATGAGCAGTTCTTC.

Comments on this clone: Other DNA sequences in the same sample also yield this CDR3. This chain links TRBV27 with TRBJ2-7; unclear D gene. The CDR3 is made up of 13 amino acids. Trimming cost V 2 bases and J 2 bases, with 7 bases left between them. Per the germline V gene, CDR1 is MNHEY and CDR2 is SMNVEV (reference sequence). The CDR3 nucleotides are TGTGCCAGCAGTTTAGGGCGAACCTACGAGCAGTACTTC. It translates to CASSLGRTYEQYF.

The rearrangement links TRBV28 to TRBJ2-5; D may be TRBD2 (6 bases). There are 13 residues in the CDR3. Deletions cut 11 bases from V and 5 bases from J, with 18 bases between. From germline, CDR1 is MDHEN and CDR2 SYDVKM. CDR3: CACYTEGGETQYF. The CDR3 nucleotides read TGTGCCTGCTACACGGAGGGTGGCGAGACCCAGTACTTC. Full variable domain (missing parts from reference TRBV28 and TRBJ2-5): DVKVTQSSRYLVKRTGEKVFLECVQDMDHENMFWYRQDPGLGLRLIYFSYDVKMKEKGDIPEGYSVSREKKERFSLILESASTNQTSMYLCACYTEGGETQYFGPGTRLLVL.

This chain joins TRBV5-5 and TRBJ2-7; D possibly corresponds to TRBD1 (5 bases). This CDR3 is 14 amino acids long. Trimming stripped 1 base from V and 6 bases from J, with 14 bases between. CDR1 and CDR2 (germline): SGHKS, YYEKEE (reference sequence). The CDR3 bases are TGTGCCAGCAGCTTGTCCCAGGGTCGGGTCGAGCAGTACTTC. Translating gives CASSLSQGRVEQYF.

The J gene is TRBJ2-1, the V gene TRBV14; TRBD1 agrees at 11 bases. CDR3 size: 16 residues. Germline V gene data show CDR1 as SGHDN and CDR2 as FVKESK. Trimming took 0 bases from V and 5 from J; bases not matched to a gene: 3. The DNA for the CDR3 is TGTGCCAGCAGCCAAGATCCGGGACAGGGGGACAATGAGCAGTTCTTC. Translating gives CASSQDPGQGDNEQFF.

The genes are TRBV15 and TRBJ2-7; D might be TRBD2 (5 bases). V gave up 0 bases and J gave up 4 bases, with 13 bases separating them. Germline V lookup: CDR1 LNHNV, CDR2 YYDKDF (reference sequence). The CDR3 covers 15 residues. The CDR3 sequence is CATSRDLWTSYEQYF. DNA for the CDR3: TGTGCCACCAGCAGAGATCTGTGGACTTCGTACGAGCAGTACTTC.

The J gene is TRBJ1-1, the V gene TRBV6-5; no firm D call. CDR1 and CDR2 (germline): MNHEY, SVGAGI. There are 14 residues in the CDR3. Trimming shortened V by 4 bases and J by 1 base, and 10 bases separated the two germline ends. The DNA for the CDR3 is TGTGCCAGCAGTTGCCTCGGTGAGAACACTGAAGCTTTCTTT. It encodes CASSCLGENTEAFF.

The rearrangement joins TRBV4-1 to TRBJ2-1; D might be TRBD2 (5 bases). The CDR3 loop spans 15 amino acids. Per germline, CDR1 MGHRA and CDR2 YSYEKL. V dropped 1 base and J dropped 8 bases, with 15 bases sitting between them. CDR3 in amino acids: CASSQVSSFLDEQFF. In DNA form, the CDR3 reads TGCGCCAGCAGCCAAGTGTCTAGCTTTCTGGATGAGCAGTTCTTC.